This T cell receptor beta chain originates from a study of blood T cell repertoires in COVID-19. Germline V gene lookup returns CDR1 MGHDK and CDR2 SYGVNS. Trimming removed 2 bases from V and 8 bases from J, with 15 bases in between. The length of the CDR3 is 14 residues. How the authors handled the data: By means of reference gene primer amplification, nucleated cell counts were estimated. Method: immunoSEQ multiplex PCR; TCRdb's copy keeps in-frame clones and lacks some. V and J calls and clone size are those listed in that table; D and trimming were worked out from the DNA. The sample lists about 480,000 clones, around nine tenths seen once, with roughly 8% in the top ten. This clone was seen a handful of times. In assigning cohorts, the study relied on participant-reported clinical history. Symptom resolution, clearance, or two negative PCRs marked donors in Cohort 3 as recovered.

The sample comprised PBMCs or T cells enriched from blood (not recorded which). V is TRBV25-1 and J is TRBJ1-2, with a possible D match to TRBD1 (5 bases). This receptor was taken from a woman in her sixties who had recovered from COVID-19. As DNA, the CDR3 is TGTGCCAGCAGTGAAGGCGGAGGGAGGGGCGGCTACACCTTC. Protein sequence: CASSEGGGRGGYTF.